This T cell receptor (beta chain) was retrieved from a study of OX40 agonist ivuxolimab in advanced cancers. Background on the study: Dose-escalation patients suffered from hepatocellular carcinoma, melanoma, renal cell or head and neck cancer. Study-level findings and limits: The mean number of expanded clones was higher in CD8+ T cells than in CD4+. The antigens recognized by the expanded peripheral T cells, that is their antigen specificity, were not determined. The authors also found low normalized T-cell clonal expansion in some nonresponders.

CDR1 is SEHNR, CDR2 FQNEAQ, per germline (reference sequence). The CDR3 runs to 17 residues. The method was immunoSEQ multiplex PCR; TCRdb's version includes in-frame clones alone and lacks a portion of them. The table lists 53,000 or so clones, more than 70% of them singletons, with 1.5% in the top ten. A word on this clone: Antigen unknown.

Material: CD4+ or CD8+ T cells sorted from blood, obtained in a trial of the OX40 agonist ivuxolimab. The chain carries TRBV7-9 and TRBJ2-5, with D tentatively TRBD1 or TRBD2 (6 bases each). With the DNA end fitting TRBJ2-7 better, the J assignment may be wrong. The clonotype was recovered from an adult with an advanced solid tumor such as melanoma, head and neck, liver or kidney cancer. CDR3 nucleotide sequence: TGTGCCAGCAGCTTAGGCTGGAGGGGGGACATACAATACGAGCAGTACTTC. It codes for CASSLGWRGDIQYEQYF.